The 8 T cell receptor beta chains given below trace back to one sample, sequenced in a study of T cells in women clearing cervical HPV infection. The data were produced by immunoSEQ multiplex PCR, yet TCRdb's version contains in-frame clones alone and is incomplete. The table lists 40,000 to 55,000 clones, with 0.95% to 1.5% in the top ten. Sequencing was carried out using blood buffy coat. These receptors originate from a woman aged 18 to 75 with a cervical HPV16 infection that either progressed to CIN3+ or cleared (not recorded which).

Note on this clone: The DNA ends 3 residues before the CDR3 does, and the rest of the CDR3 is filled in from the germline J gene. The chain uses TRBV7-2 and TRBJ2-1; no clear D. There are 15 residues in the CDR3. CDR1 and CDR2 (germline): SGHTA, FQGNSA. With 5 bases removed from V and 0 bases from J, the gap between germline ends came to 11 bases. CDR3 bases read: TGTGCCAGCAGCGCCAAATCCGGCTCCTACAATGAG. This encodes CASSAKSGSYNE. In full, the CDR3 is CASSAKSGSYNEQFF.

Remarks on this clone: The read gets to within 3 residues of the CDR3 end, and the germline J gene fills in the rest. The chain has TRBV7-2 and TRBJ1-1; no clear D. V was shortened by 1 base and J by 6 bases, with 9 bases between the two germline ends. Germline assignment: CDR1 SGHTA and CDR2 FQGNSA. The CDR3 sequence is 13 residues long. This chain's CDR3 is CASSLEAEAEAFF. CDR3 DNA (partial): TGTGCCAGCAGCTTAGAGGCCGAAGCTGAA.

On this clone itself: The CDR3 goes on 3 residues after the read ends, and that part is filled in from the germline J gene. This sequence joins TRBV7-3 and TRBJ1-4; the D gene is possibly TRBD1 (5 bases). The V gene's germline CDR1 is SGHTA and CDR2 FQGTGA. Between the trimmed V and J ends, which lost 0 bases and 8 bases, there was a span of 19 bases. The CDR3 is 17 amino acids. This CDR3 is CASSLTHRGELGEKLFF. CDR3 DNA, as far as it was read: TGTGCCAGCAGCTTAACTCATCGGGGGGAATTAGGCGAAAAA.

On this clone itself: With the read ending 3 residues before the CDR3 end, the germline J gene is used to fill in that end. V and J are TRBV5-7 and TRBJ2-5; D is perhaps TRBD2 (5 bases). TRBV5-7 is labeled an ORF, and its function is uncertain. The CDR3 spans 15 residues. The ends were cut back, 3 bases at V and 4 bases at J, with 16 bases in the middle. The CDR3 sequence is CASSSPLGVGETQYF. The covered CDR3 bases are TGTGCCAGCAGCTCCCCCCTCGGGGTTGGAGAGACC.

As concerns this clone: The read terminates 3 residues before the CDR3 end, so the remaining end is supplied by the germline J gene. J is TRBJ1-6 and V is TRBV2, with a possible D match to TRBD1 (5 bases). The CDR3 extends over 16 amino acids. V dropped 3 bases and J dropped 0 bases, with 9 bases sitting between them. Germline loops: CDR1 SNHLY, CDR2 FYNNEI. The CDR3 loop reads CASSEEGSSYNSPLHF. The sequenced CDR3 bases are TGTGCCAGCAGTGAGGAGGGGAGCTCCTATAATTCACCC.

The sequenced CDR3 bases are TGCGCCAGCAGCTCGTTGACAGGGGGCCACGGGGAG. Encoded protein: CASSSLTGGHGE. The full CDR3 reads CASSSLTGGHGELFF. This chain uses TRBV5-1 with TRBJ2-2; TRBD1 aligns across 10 bases. The read stops 3 residues short of the end of the CDR3; the missing end is completed from the germline J gene. Looked up from germline, CDR1 is SGHRS and CDR2 is YFSETQ. With 3 bases clipped from V and 7 bases from J, the junction kept 6 bases outside the gene matches. The CDR3 loop spans 15 amino acids.

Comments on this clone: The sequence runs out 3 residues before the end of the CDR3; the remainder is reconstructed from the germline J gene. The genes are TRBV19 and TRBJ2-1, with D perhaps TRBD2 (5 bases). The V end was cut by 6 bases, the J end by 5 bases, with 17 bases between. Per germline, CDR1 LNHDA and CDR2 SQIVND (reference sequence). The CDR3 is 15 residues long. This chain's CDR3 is CASSSRGHTNNEQFF. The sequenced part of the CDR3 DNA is TGTGCCAGTAGCTCCCGGGGTCATACCAACAATGAG.

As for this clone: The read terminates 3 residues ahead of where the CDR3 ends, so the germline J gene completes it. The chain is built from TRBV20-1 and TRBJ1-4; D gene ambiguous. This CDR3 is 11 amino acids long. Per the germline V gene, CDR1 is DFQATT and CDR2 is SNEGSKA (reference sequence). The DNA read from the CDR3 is TGCAGTGCTAGAGATGCGAAGAAA. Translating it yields CSARDAKK. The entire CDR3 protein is CSARDAKKLFF.